This T cell receptor (beta chain) was obtained from a study of T cell changes during pregnancy in multiple sclerosis. Assay used: immunoSEQ multiplex PCR; TCRdb lists only in-frame clones, some missing. The sample records tens of thousands of clones, roughly 87% being singletons. The germline V gene has CDR1 SGHDT and CDR2 YYEEEE. Trimming stripped 2 bases from V and 7 bases from J, with 12 bases between. CDR3 length equals 13 residues. Here the sequenced sample was CD8+ T cells from peripheral blood mononuclear cells, taken in the second trimester of pregnancy. This clonotype was sampled from a female donor with multiple sclerosis, enrolled in a pregnancy study. This sequence joins TRBV5-6 and TRBJ2-5; D not certain. CDR3 amino acids: CASSFRPVGTQYF. The CDR3 DNA follows: TGTGCCAGCAGCTTTCGCCCTGTCGGGACCCAGTACTTC.